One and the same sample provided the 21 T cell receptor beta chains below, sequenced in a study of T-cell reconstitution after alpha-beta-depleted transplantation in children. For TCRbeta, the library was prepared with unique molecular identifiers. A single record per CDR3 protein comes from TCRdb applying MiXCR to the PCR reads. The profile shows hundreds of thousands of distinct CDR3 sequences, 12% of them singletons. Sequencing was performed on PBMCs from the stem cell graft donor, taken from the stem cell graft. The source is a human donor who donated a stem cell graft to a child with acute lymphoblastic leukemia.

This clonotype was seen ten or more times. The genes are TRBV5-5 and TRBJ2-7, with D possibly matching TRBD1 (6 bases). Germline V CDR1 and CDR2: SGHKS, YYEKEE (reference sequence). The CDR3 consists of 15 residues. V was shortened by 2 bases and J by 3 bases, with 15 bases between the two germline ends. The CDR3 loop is CASSLRQEFVYEQYF. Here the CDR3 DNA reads TGTGCCAGCAGCTTAAGACAGGAGTTTGTCTACGAGCAGTACTTC.

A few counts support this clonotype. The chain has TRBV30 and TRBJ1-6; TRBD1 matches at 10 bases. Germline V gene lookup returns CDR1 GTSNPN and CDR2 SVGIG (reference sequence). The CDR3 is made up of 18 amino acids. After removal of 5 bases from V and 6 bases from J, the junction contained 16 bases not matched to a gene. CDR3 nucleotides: TGTGCCTGGGAATCCCGGGACAGGGGCCTTTGGGGTAATTCACCCCTCCACTTT. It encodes CAWESRDRGLWGNSPLHF.

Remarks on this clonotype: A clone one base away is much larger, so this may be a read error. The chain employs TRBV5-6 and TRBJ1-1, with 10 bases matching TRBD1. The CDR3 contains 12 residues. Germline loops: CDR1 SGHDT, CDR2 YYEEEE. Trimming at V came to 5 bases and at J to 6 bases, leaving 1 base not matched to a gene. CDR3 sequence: CASRDRGAEAFF. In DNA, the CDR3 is TGTGCCAGCAGGGACAGGGGGGCTGAAGCTTTCTTT.

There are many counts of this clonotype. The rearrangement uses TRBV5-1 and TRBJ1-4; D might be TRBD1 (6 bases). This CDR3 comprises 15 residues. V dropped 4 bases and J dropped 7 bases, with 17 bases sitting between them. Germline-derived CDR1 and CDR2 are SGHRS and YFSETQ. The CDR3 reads CASSLNIDRTEKLFF. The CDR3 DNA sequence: TGCGCCAGCAGCCTGAACATCGACAGGACTGAAAAACTGTTTTTT.

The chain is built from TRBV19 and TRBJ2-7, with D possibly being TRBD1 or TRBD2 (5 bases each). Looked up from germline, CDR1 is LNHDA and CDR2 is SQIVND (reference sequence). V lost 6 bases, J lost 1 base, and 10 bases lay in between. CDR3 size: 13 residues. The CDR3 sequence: CASRGAGSYEQYF. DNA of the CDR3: TGTGCCAGTAGGGGAGCAGGGTCCTACGAGCAGTACTTC.

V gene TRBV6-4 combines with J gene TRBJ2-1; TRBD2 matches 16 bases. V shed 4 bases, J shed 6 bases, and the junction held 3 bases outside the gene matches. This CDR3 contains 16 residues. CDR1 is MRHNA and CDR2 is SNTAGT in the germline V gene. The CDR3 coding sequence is TGTGCCAGCAGTGCCGGGACTAGCGGGGGGGCCAATGAGCAGTTCTTC. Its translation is CASSAGTSGGANEQFF.

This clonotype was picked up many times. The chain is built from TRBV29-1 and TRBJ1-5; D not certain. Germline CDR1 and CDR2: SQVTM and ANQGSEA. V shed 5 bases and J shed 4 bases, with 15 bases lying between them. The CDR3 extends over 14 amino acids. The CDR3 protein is CSVLKFCWNQPQHF. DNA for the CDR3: TGCAGCGTTCTCAAGTTTTGCTGGAATCAGCCCCAGCATTTT.

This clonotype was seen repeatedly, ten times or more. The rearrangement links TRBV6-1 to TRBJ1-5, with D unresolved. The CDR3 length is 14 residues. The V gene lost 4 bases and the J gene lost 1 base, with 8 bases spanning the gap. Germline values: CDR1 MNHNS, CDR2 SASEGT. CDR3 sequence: CASSVSVSNQPQHF. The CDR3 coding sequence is TGTGCCAGCAGTGTGAGCGTAAGCAATCAGCCCCAGCATTTT.

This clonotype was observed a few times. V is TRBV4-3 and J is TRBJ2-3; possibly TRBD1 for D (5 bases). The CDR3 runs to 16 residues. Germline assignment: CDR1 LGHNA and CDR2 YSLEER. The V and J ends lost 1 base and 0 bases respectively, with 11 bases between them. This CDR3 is CASSQGRAPSTDTQYF. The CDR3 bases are TGCGCCAGCAGCCAAGGCAGGGCCCCTAGCACAGATACGCAGTATTTT.

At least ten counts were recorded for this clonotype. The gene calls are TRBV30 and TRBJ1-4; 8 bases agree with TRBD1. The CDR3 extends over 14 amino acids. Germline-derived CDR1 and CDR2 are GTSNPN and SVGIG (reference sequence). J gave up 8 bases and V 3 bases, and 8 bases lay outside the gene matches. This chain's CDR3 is CAWSPRGREEKLFF. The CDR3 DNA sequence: TGTGCCTGGAGCCCCAGGGGGCGCGAGGAAAAACTGTTTTTT. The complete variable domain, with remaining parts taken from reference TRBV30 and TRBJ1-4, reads SQTIHQWPATLVQPVGSPLSLECTVEGTSNPNLYWYRQAAGRGLQLLFYSVGIGQISSEVPQNLSASRPQDRQFILSSKKLLLSDSGFYLCAWSPRGREEKLFFGSGTQLSVL.

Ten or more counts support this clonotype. CDR3 residues: CASSLFWGGWDPGSSGANVLTF. The CDR3 DNA follows: TGTGCCAGCAGTTTATTCTGGGGGGGATGGGACCCTGGATCCTCTGGGGCCAACGTCCTGACTTTC. The V and J genes are TRBV27 and TRBJ2-6, with 7 bases identical to TRBD2. Germline V CDR1 and CDR2: MNHEY, SMNVEV (reference sequence). With V trimmed by 1 base and J by 0 bases, 18 bases remained unmatched. The CDR3 has 22 residues.

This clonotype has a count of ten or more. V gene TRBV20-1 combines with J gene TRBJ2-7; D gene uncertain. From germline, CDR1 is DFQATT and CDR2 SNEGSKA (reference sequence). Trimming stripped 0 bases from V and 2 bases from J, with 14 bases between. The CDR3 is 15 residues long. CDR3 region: CSARDRAQSPYEQYF. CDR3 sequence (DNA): TGCAGTGCTAGAGATAGGGCACAGAGCCCCTACGAGCAGTACTTC.

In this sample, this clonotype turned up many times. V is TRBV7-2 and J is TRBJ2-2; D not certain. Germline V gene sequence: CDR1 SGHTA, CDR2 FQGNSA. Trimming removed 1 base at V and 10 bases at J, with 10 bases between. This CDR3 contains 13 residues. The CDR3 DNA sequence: TGTGCCAGCAGCTTAGTGTATCCCGCGGAGCTGTTTTTT. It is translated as CASSLVYPAELFF.

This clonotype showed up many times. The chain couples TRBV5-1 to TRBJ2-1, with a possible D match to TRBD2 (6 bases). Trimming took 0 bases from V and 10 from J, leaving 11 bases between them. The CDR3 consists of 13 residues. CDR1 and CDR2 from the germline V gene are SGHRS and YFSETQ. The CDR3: CASSLVGGWEQFF. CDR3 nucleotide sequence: TGCGCCAGCAGCTTGGTCGGGGGATGGGAGCAGTTCTTC.

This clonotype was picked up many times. The CDR3 bases are TGCAGTGCTGAGGCGGGAGTAGTGATCGAGCAGTACTTC. Protein: CSAEAGVVIEQYF. This chain links TRBV20-1 with TRBJ2-7; 7 bases are shared with TRBD2. After removal of 5 bases from V and 6 bases from J, the junction contained 10 bases not matched to a gene. The CDR3 extends over 13 amino acids. CDR1 and CDR2 from the germline V gene are DFQATT and SNEGSKA (reference sequence).

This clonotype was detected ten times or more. The CDR3 loop is CASSLDRRWNTEAFF. In DNA, the CDR3 is TGTGCCAGCAGCTTAGATAGGAGGTGGAACACTGAAGCTTTCTTT. This chain links TRBV7-2 with TRBJ1-1; D uncertain. CDR1 SGHTA and CDR2 FQGNSA come from the germline V gene. The germline V and J ends were trimmed by 1 base and 1 base, with 10 bases remaining between them. The CDR3 is 15 residues long. Looking up the rest from reference TRBV7-2 and TRBJ1-1 gives the full variable domain: GAGVSQSPSNKVTEKGKDVELRCDPISGHTALYWYRQSLGQGLEFLIYFQGNSAPDKSGLPSDRFSAERTGGSVSTLTIQRTQQEDSAVYLCASSLDRRWNTEAFFGQGTRLTVV.

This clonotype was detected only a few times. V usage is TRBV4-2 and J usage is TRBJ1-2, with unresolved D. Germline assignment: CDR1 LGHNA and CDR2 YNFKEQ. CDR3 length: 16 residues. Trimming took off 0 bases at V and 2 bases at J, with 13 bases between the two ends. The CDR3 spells CASSQEEGGLNYGYTF. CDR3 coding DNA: TGTGCCAGCAGCCAAGAAGAGGGCGGATTAAACTATGGCTACACCTTC.

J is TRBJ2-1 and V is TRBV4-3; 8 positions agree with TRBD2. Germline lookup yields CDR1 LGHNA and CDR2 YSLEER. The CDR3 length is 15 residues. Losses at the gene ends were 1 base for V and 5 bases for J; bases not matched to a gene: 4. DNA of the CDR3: TGCGCCAGCAGCCAAGCGGGGGGGGCCAACAATGAGCAGTTCTTC. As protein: CASSQAGGANNEQFF.

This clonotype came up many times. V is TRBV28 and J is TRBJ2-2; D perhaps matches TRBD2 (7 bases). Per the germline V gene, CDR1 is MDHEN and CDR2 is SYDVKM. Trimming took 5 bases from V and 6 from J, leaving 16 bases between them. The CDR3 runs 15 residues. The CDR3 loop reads CASSNRGAFSGELFF. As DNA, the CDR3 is TGTGCCAGCAGTAATCGGGGGGCCTTCTCCGGGGAGCTGTTTTTT. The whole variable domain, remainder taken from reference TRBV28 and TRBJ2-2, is DVKVTQSSRYLVKRTGEKVFLECVQDMDHENMFWYRQDPGLGLRLIYFSYDVKMKEKGDIPEGYSVSREKKERFSLILESASTNQTSMYLCASSNRGAFSGELFFGEGSRLTVL.

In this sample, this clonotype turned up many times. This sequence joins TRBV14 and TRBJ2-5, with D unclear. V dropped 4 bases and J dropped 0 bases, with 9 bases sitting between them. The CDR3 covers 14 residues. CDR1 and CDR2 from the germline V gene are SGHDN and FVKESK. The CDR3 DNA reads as TGTGCCAGCAGCCCGGGCCGGTACCAAGAGACCCAGTACTTC. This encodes CASSPGRYQETQYF.

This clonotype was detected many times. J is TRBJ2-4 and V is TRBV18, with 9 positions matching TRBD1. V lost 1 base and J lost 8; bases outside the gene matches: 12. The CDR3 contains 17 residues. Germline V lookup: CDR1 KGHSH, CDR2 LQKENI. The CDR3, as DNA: TGTGCCAGCTCACCACGAGAGACAGGGGGTTATCCGGACATTCAGTACTTC. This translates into CASSPRETGGYPDIQYF.